The text below deals with one T cell receptor (beta chain). What it binds is unknown. This sample is drawn from a study of shared clonotypes between healthy human individuals. Study observations and caveats: Genetic and exposure-history diversity was limited by the few donors.

The authors loaded roughly 180 ng DNA, 30,000 to 35,000 T cell genomes, into sorted-subset replicate PCRs. The protocol was immunoSEQ multiplex PCR, while the TCRdb copy is restricted to in-frame clones and leaves out a portion. The sample shows over 750,000 clones, roughly 96% of them seen only once. CD45RO-negative cells were positively selected for CCR7, leaving out terminally differentiated effector memory CD45RA+ cells. Germline V CDR1 and CDR2: MNHEY, SMNVEV (reference sequence). The germline V and J ends were trimmed by 3 bases and 7 bases, with 13 bases remaining between them. CDR3 length equals 14 residues.

Input material: naive CD8+ T cells sorted from blood. The receptor's source is a man aged 25 to 45 in good health. This chain connects TRBV27 to TRBJ1-5; D call uncertain. CDR3 in amino acids: CASSFSASDQPQHF. CDR3 bases: TGTGCCAGCAGTTTTTCAGCTAGTGACCAGCCCCAGCATTTT.